This TCR beta chain was captured by sequencing in a study of blood T cell repertoires in COVID-19. Study at large: COVID-19 samples collected from the United States, Italy and Spain covered acute and convalescent phases. In each case, the material was cDNA or gDNA derived from T cells, B-cell-depleted T cells, or PBMCs.

In germline, CDR1 is SEHNR, CDR2 FQNEAQ (reference sequence). The junction had 3 bases not matched to a gene; V was cut back by 2 bases and J by 6 bases. There are 15 residues in the CDR3. Original processing notes: Amplifying reference gene primers gave estimates of nucleated cell counts. Only in-frame clones appear in the TCRdb table, and some are missing; sequencing was by immunoSEQ multiplex PCR. V and J calls and clone size are given by that table; D and trimming were obtained from the DNA. Here the sample spans 140,000 or so clones, approximately 89% being singletons. Sequenced: peripheral blood. The sequence was obtained from a human donor in a cohort sampled during active COVID-19. This sequence joins TRBV7-9 and TRBJ1-4; 10 bases agree with TRBD1. CDR3 in DNA: TGTGCCAGCAGCTTAACCGGGACAGGGGATGAAAAACTGTTTTTT. It codes for CASSLTGTGDEKLFF.